This note documents a single T cell receptor beta chain sequence. Its antigen remains undetermined. The input lacks base qualities; no much larger clone sits a single base away. Taken from cysteine to phenylalanine, the CDR3 has 14 residues. The only DNA kept is the CDR3, 42 bases in frame from the first base. Per the germline V gene, SGHRS is the CDR1 and YFSETQ is the CDR2. V was cut back by 3 bases and J by 2 bases, leaving a gap of 11 bases between them. The library was obtained by the immunoSEQ multiplex PCR assay. TCRdb obtained this table from immuneACCESS and retained in-frame rearrangements with V and J assigned. These tables miss some clones; where compared with another copy, unresolved V genes account for less than half of the shortfall, and the remainder is unexplained. The sample table lists about 55,000 clones, approximately 95% of them with a count of one. 1.1% of the sample goes to the ten largest clones.

The sample comes from a study of control samples from healthy donors and cancer patients (dated by TCRdb to 2019 to 2021). This sequence was found in a woman between 18 and 30 years old in good health. Sequenced sample: blood. This chain joins TRBV5-1 to TRBJ1-1; D gene: possibly TRBD1, on 5 matching bases. Here is the DNA: TGCGCCAGCAGCTCCCGGACACCCAACACTGAAGCTTTCTTT. Its protein is CASSSRTPNTEAFF.